The subject of this entry is one T cell receptor (beta chain). The antigen is not known. The sample originates from a study of response to subunit inactivated influenza vaccine. The CDR3 has 15 amino acids. CDR1 and CDR2 from the germline V gene are DFQATT and SNEGSKA (reference sequence). Study outcomes and limitations: The authors suggested that every seasonal influenza vaccination recruits few new T cells.

TCRdb recomputed calls from the RT-PCR reads with MiXCR, one row per CDR3 protein. This sample has more than 550,000 distinct CDR3 sequences; around 10% occur once, and the top ten carry approximately 11%. This same sample was also taken into another study, of T cells expressing NK-cell markers. Per that study: UMIs accompanied the 5'RACE template switching by which TCR beta cDNA was made. The authors derived TCR beta repertoires from sorted CD3+CD56+NKG2C+, CD3+CD56+NKG2C- and CD3+CD56-NKG2C+ T cells. Leadership of the CD3+CD56-NKG2C+ fraction also belonged to these clonotypes in a handful of donors.

The sequence was obtained from a man in his fifties who received an inactivated influenza vaccine. This sample comprised PBMCs from blood, obtained on the day of vaccination. The chain has TRBV20-1 and TRBJ2-3; 8 nucleotides line up with TRBD1. The assigned J gene may be wrong: the sequence end matches TRBJ1-5 better. This CDR3 is CSARGVTGVGDTQHF. The CDR3, as DNA: TGCAGTGCTAGAGGGGTGACAGGGGTCGGAGATACGCAGCATTTT.